These T cell receptor beta chains were read from a single sample in a study of blood T cell repertoires in COVID-19. The protocol was immunoSEQ multiplex PCR, while the TCRdb copy is restricted to in-frame clones and leaves out a portion. The sample contains 70,000 to 95,000 clones, approximately 90% of which appear only once. The sample taken for sequencing was peripheral blood. The receptors derive from a woman between 50 and 59 years old in a cohort sampled during active COVID-19. Both conserved end residues are part of each CDR3. D genes are given only for firm matches. Clone size appears in some rows only: once, few, many, or a class for an expanded clone.

CDR3nt: TGTGCCAGCAGTGGAGGGGTAGCTGGGGCCAACGTCCTGACTTTC; CDR3aa: CASSGGVAGANVLTF; d_gene: -; abundance: -; j_gene: TRBJ2-6; v_gene: TRBV28
CDR3nt: TGCGCCAGCAGCTTGGCAGGGGGACCCACAGATACGCAGTATTTT; CDR3aa: CASSLAGGPTDTQYF; d_gene: TRBD1; abundance: -; j_gene: TRBJ2-3; v_gene: TRBV5-1
CDR3nt: TGTGCCAGCAGCCCTCCGGGACAGGGGGCCTACACCTTC; CDR3aa: CASSPPGQGAYTF; d_gene: TRBD1; abundance: once; j_gene: TRBJ1-2; v_gene: TRBV7-2
CDR3nt: TGTGCCAGCAGCTTGAGCGGGGGGGCGGATGAGCAGTTCTTC; CDR3aa: CASSLSGGADEQFF; d_gene: TRBD2; abundance: -; j_gene: TRBJ2-1; v_gene: TRBV7-3
CDR3nt: TGCGCCAGCAGCTCCTACTCGGGACAGGTGGGAAACACCATATATTTT; CDR3aa: CASSSYSGQVGNTIYF; d_gene: TRBD1; abundance: -; j_gene: TRBJ1-3; v_gene: TRBV5-1
CDR3nt: TGCGCCAGCAAGGGGGTTTTAGTGGCAGATACGCAGTATTTT; CDR3aa: CASKGVLVADTQYF; d_gene: -; abundance: -; j_gene: TRBJ2-3; v_gene: TRBV5-1
CDR3nt: TGTGCCAGCAGCTTAGTTGGCGGGACAGGACGCTCCTACGAGCAGTACTTC; CDR3aa: CASSLVGGTGRSYEQYF; d_gene: TRBD1; abundance: few; j_gene: TRBJ2-7; v_gene: TRBV7-9
CDR3nt: TGTGCCAGCTCACCATCCAGGGACTACGAGCAGTACTTC; CDR3aa: CASSPSRDYEQYF; d_gene: -; abundance: -; j_gene: TRBJ2-7; v_gene: TRBV18
CDR3nt: TGTGCCAGCAGCGTCACAGGTGACTCCTACGAGCAGTACTTC; CDR3aa: CASSVTGDSYEQYF; d_gene: -; abundance: -; j_gene: TRBJ2-7; v_gene: TRBV9
CDR3nt: TGTGCCAGCAGCACCAGTCACAGGCAAACCTATGGCTACACCTTC; CDR3aa: CASSTSHRQTYGYTF; d_gene: -; abundance: once; j_gene: TRBJ1-2; v_gene: TRBV7-9
CDR3nt: TGTGCCAGCAGCTTAACGGTTAGGGGGCAATCTGGGGCCAACGTCCTGACTTTC; CDR3aa: CASSLTVRGQSGANVLTF; d_gene: TRBD1; abundance: once; j_gene: TRBJ2-6; v_gene: TRBV7-3
CDR3nt: TGCGCCAGCAGTGATCAGGCACACTCCTACGAGCAGTACTTC; CDR3aa: CASSDQAHSYEQYF; d_gene: -; abundance: -; j_gene: TRBJ2-7; v_gene: TRBV10-2
CDR3nt: TGCGCCAGCAGTGAGAGTGGGGCCTCCTACGAGCAGTACTTC; CDR3aa: CASSESGASYEQYF; d_gene: -; abundance: -; j_gene: TRBJ2-7; v_gene: TRBV10-2
CDR3nt: TGCGCCAGCAGCCTCCGGACAGATGTACCTGAAGCTTTCTTT; CDR3aa: CASSLRTDVPEAFF; d_gene: -; abundance: -; j_gene: TRBJ1-1; v_gene: TRBV5-1
CDR3nt: TGTGCCAGCAGTCTTGGACAGAGCGAGCAGTACTTC; CDR3aa: CASSLGQSEQYF; d_gene: -; abundance: -; j_gene: TRBJ2-7; v_gene: TRBV28
CDR3nt: TGCAGCGTCGGGAGCCCAGGGGGCTCAGACTCTGGGGCCAACGTCCTGACTTTC; CDR3aa: CSVGSPGGSDSGANVLTF; d_gene: TRBD1; abundance: -; j_gene: TRBJ2-6; v_gene: TRBV29-1
CDR3nt: TGTGCCAGCAGCTCAGGACAGGGTGTTCAGCAGTTCTTC; CDR3aa: CASSSGQGVQQFF; d_gene: TRBD1; abundance: -; j_gene: TRBJ2-1; v_gene: TRBV7-2
CDR3nt: TGTGCCAGCTCCGGGGTTAGCATGAACACTGAAGCTTTCTTT; CDR3aa: CASSGVSMNTEAFF; d_gene: -; abundance: -; j_gene: TRBJ1-1; v_gene: TRBV18
CDR3nt: TGTGCCAGCAGTGGACAGGGGTTATCTGTCTATGGCTACACCTTC; CDR3aa: CASSGQGLSVYGYTF; d_gene: TRBD1; abundance: -; j_gene: TRBJ1-2; v_gene: TRBV2
CDR3nt: TGTGCCAGCAGCGTAGTAGGGGACAGGGGTCCCACCGGGGAGCTGTTTTTT; CDR3aa: CASSVVGDRGPTGELFF; d_gene: TRBD1; abundance: -; j_gene: TRBJ2-2; v_gene: TRBV9
CDR3nt: TGTGCCAGCAGCCCCAAATGGGGGACTAGATCCACAGATACGCAGTATTTT; CDR3aa: CASSPKWGTRSTDTQYF; d_gene: TRBD2; abundance: -; j_gene: TRBJ2-3; v_gene: TRBV5-4
CDR3nt: TGTGCCAGCAGCAACAGGGTGGGGGCCACTGAAGCTTTCTTT; CDR3aa: CASSNRVGATEAFF; d_gene: -; abundance: -; j_gene: TRBJ1-1; v_gene: TRBV7-2
CDR3nt: TGTGCCAGCAGATCCTATGGTAGCGGAGAGTACAATGAGCAGTTCTTC; CDR3aa: CASRSYGSGEYNEQFF; d_gene: -; abundance: -; j_gene: TRBJ2-1; v_gene: TRBV27
CDR3nt: TGCGCCAGCAGCTCCGAACGCCGGCAGGGAAATATTCCAGATACGCAGTATTTT; CDR3aa: CASSSERRQGNIPDTQYF; d_gene: -; abundance: -; j_gene: TRBJ2-3; v_gene: TRBV5-1
CDR3nt: TGTGCCAGCAGTACGCCCCTAAGCACAGATACGCAGTATTTT; CDR3aa: CASSTPLSTDTQYF; d_gene: -; abundance: -; j_gene: TRBJ2-3; v_gene: TRBV28
CDR3nt: TGTGCCAGCAGTTCCCCGGACAGGGGGACCTATAATTCACCCCTCCACTTT; CDR3aa: CASSSPDRGTYNSPLHF; d_gene: TRBD1; abundance: -; j_gene: TRBJ1-6; v_gene: TRBV28
CDR3nt: TGTGCCAGCTCAAGGACAGGGGGCACCTACGAGCAGTACTTC; CDR3aa: CASSRTGGTYEQYF; d_gene: TRBD1; abundance: -; j_gene: TRBJ2-7; v_gene: TRBV18
CDR3nt: TGTGCCAGCAGCAGCCGGTTTTCTGAAGCTTTCTTT; CDR3aa: CASSSRFSEAFF; d_gene: -; abundance: -; j_gene: TRBJ1-1; v_gene: TRBV16
CDR3nt: TGTGCCACCAGTGATGGGGACAGCATCTTGAGCTCCTATAATTCACCCCTCCACTTT; CDR3aa: CATSDGDSILSSYNSPLHF; d_gene: TRBD1; abundance: -; j_gene: TRBJ1-6; v_gene: TRBV24-1
CDR3nt: TGTGCCAGCAGCCTAAGGGGTAGCGGTGCCCCCTACAATGAGCAGTTCTTC; CDR3aa: CASSLRGSGAPYNEQFF; d_gene: -; abundance: -; j_gene: TRBJ2-1; v_gene: TRBV11-3
CDR3nt: TGCGCCAGCAGCCACCGGACGGGGGGCTACAATGAGCAGTTCTTC; CDR3aa: CASSHRTGGYNEQFF; d_gene: TRBD2; abundance: -; j_gene: TRBJ2-1; v_gene: TRBV10-1
CDR3nt: TGCGCCAGCAGCCAAGATCCCCAACCGGTCTACAATGAGCAGTTCTTC; CDR3aa: CASSQDPQPVYNEQFF; d_gene: -; abundance: -; j_gene: TRBJ2-1; v_gene: TRBV4-1
CDR3nt: TGTGCCACGTTACGGGGGGGCCGAGAGACCCAGTACTTC; CDR3aa: CATLRGGRETQYF; d_gene: TRBD2; abundance: -; j_gene: TRBJ2-5; v_gene: TRBV10-3
CDR3nt: TGCGCCAGCAGTTCTCAGACAGGGGGGGAAAAACTGTTTTTT; CDR3aa: CASSSQTGGEKLFF; d_gene: TRBD1; abundance: -; j_gene: TRBJ1-4; v_gene: TRBV5-1
CDR3nt: TGTGCCACTCGTAGACAGGCTCACGGCGAGCAGTACTTC; CDR3aa: CATRRQAHGEQYF; d_gene: -; abundance: -; j_gene: TRBJ2-7; v_gene: TRBV6-7
CDR3nt: TGTGCCAGTGGAGACAGTCTGAACACTGAAGCTTTCTTT; CDR3aa: CASGDSLNTEAFF; d_gene: -; abundance: -; j_gene: TRBJ1-1; v_gene: TRBV19
CDR3nt: TGCGCCAGCAGCTTGTGGGCAGGGCACTACGAGCAGTACTTC; CDR3aa: CASSLWAGHYEQYF; d_gene: -; abundance: -; j_gene: TRBJ2-7; v_gene: TRBV5-1
CDR3nt: TGTGCCAGCAGCTTGGACAGCAAAAGCTCCTATAATTCACCCCTCCACTTT; CDR3aa: CASSLDSKSSYNSPLHF; d_gene: -; abundance: once; j_gene: TRBJ1-6; v_gene: TRBV5-4
CDR3nt: TGTGCCAGCAGCTCACTAGCGGGGGCCCCGGGGGAGCAGTTCTTC; CDR3aa: CASSSLAGAPGEQFF; d_gene: TRBD2; abundance: -; j_gene: TRBJ2-1; v_gene: TRBV7-3
CDR3nt: TGCGCCAGCAGCCAAGAGGTCAGGTCCGGGGCCAACGTCCTGACTTTC; CDR3aa: CASSQEVRSGANVLTF; d_gene: -; abundance: -; j_gene: TRBJ2-6; v_gene: TRBV4-1
CDR3nt: TGTGCCAGCAGTGAGCCGGTGTACGAGCAGTACTTC; CDR3aa: CASSEPVYEQYF; d_gene: -; abundance: -; j_gene: TRBJ2-7; v_gene: TRBV6-1
CDR3nt: TGTGCCAGCAGCCTAGACTATTCTGTCACAGATACGCAGTATTTT; CDR3aa: CASSLDYSVTDTQYF; d_gene: -; abundance: -; j_gene: TRBJ2-3; v_gene: TRBV11-2
CDR3nt: TGTGCCTTCGGGGGGGGCGGAGGTTTACAAGAGACCCAGTACTTC; CDR3aa: CAFGGGGGLQETQYF; d_gene: TRBD2; abundance: -; j_gene: TRBJ2-5; v_gene: TRBV2
CDR3nt: TGTGCCAGCAGAATAACAGGGGTCTATAGCAATCAGCCCCAGCATTTT; CDR3aa: CASRITGVYSNQPQHF; d_gene: TRBD1; abundance: -; j_gene: TRBJ1-5; v_gene: TRBV6-6
CDR3nt: TGTGCCAGCGGGACAGGGGATACTGAAGCTTTCTTT; CDR3aa: CASGTGDTEAFF; d_gene: TRBD1; abundance: -; j_gene: TRBJ1-1; v_gene: TRBV2
CDR3nt: TGTGCCAGCAGGTCCCGGGGGGGGACGGAGACCCAGTACTTC; CDR3aa: CASRSRGGTETQYF; d_gene: TRBD2; abundance: -; j_gene: TRBJ2-5; v_gene: TRBV2
CDR3nt: TGCGCCAGCAGCTACGGACAGGGGGACTCCTACGAGCAGTACTTC; CDR3aa: CASSYGQGDSYEQYF; d_gene: TRBD1; abundance: -; j_gene: TRBJ2-7; v_gene: TRBV5-1
CDR3nt: TGTGCCAGCAGCTCTCTAGCATTTGGGGCCAACGTCCTGACTTTC; CDR3aa: CASSSLAFGANVLTF; d_gene: -; abundance: -; j_gene: TRBJ2-6; v_gene: TRBV5-4
CDR3nt: TGTGCCAGCAGCCCGGTCCCAGGGAGCACAGATACGCAGTATTTT; CDR3aa: CASSPVPGSTDTQYF; d_gene: -; abundance: -; j_gene: TRBJ2-3; v_gene: TRBV6-5